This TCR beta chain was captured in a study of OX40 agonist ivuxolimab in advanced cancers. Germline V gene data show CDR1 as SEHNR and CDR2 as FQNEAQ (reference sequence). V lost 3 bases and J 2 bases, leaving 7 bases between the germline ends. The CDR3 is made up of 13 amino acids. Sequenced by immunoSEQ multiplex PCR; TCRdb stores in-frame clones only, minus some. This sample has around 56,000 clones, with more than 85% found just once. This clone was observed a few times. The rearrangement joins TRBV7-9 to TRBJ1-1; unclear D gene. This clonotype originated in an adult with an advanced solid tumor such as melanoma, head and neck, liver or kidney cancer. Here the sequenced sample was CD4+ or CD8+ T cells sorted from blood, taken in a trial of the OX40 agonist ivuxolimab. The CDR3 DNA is TGTGCCAGCAGCTTGGCGGGAAACACTGAAGCTTTCTTT. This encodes CASSLAGNTEAFF.